This TCR beta chain comes out of a study of identical twins. Overall study findings and caveats: The study drew conclusions from cross-sectional statistical analysis, not from following the same donors. Researchers caution that invariant MAIT and iNKT cells could partly confound zero-insertion analyses.

For this clonotype: What it binds is not known.

TCRdb reprocessed the 5' RACE reads with MiXCR, giving one entry per CDR3 protein. The sample contains approximately 410,000 distinct CDR3 sequences, about a fifth of which appear only once. Per germline, CDR1 WSHSY and CDR2 SAAADI. The CDR3 extends over 15 amino acids. V shed 0 bases and J shed 2 bases, with 11 bases lying between them. Sequences were obtained from naive T cells sorted from blood. The chain recombines TRBV10-2 with TRBJ2-7, with a possible D match to TRBD1 (5 bases). The sequence was obtained from a man aged 45-65 years in good health. The DNA of the CDR3 is TGCGCCAGCAGTGAGTCGGGGCAGCCCCCCTACGAGCAGTACTTC. It specifies CASSESGQPPYEQYF.